This TCR beta chain came from a study of T cell clusters in autoimmune cytopenias. Across the study: Healthy control donors averaged about 52 years of age, with a median of approximately 60 years.

Study results and limitations: Clustering suggested that physiological T cell clusters were missing in primary autoimmune cytopenia patients.

As for this clonotype: Its antigen is still unknown.

Multiplex touch-down PCR amplified TRB using TRB-A and TRB-B pools in one tube. TCRdb reprocessed the multiplex PCR reads, with one entry per CDR3 protein and no DNA. This repertoire includes 7,000 or so distinct CDR3 sequences. Each sample's input was about 250 ng genomic DNA, 38,000 or so genome equivalents. The CDR3 loop spans 14 amino acids. Germline V gene data show CDR1 as MNHNS and CDR2 as SASEGT. The same sample was also studied in work on T cell repertoires in aging, cancer and after chemotherapy. That study reports: Healthy donors lost TCR diversity with age mainly through richness, cancer patients through richness and evenness.

Material for sequencing was peripheral blood. V usage is TRBV6-1 and J usage is TRBJ1-2. The clonotype comes from a human donor in good health. CDR3 loop: CASSEPGVLYGYTF.